This T cell receptor (beta chain) was profiled in a study of CD8 T cells in ankylosing spondylitis. Comments on this clonotype: Its antigen is not known. A much more abundant neighbour one base away suggests this may be a read error.

Study-level points and caveats: Characteristic, it appeared, of ankylosing spondylitis blood was a TCR beta motif of several highly homologous variants.

Per the germline V gene, CDR1 is SGHKS and CDR2 is YYEKEE (reference sequence). This CDR3 comprises 15 residues. Construction of TCR beta libraries was performed using quantitative 5'-RACE with molecular barcodes. Via MiXCR, TCRdb re-called the 5' RACE reads, giving one row per CDR3 protein. The table records about 150,000 distinct CDR3 sequences, about 10% of them present only once. The chain carries TRBV5-5 and TRBJ2-4, with D perhaps TRBD2 (6 bases). The sample consisted of blood, either unsorted or a sorted T cell fraction (not recorded which). The TCR sequence derives from a female donor with ankylosing spondylitis or in good health (not recorded which). DNA for the CDR3: TGTGTCAGCAGCCTGTTCGTGGGGGGAAAAAACATTCAGTACTTC. This codes for CVSSLFVGGKNIQYF. Together with reference TRBV5-5 and TRBJ2-4, the CDR3 gives the full variable domain: DAGVTQSPTHLIKTRGQQVTLRCSPISGHKSVSWYQQVLGQGPQFIFQYYEKEERGRGNFPDRFSARQFPNYSSELNVNALLLGDSALYLCVSSLFVGGKNIQYFGAGTRLSVL.